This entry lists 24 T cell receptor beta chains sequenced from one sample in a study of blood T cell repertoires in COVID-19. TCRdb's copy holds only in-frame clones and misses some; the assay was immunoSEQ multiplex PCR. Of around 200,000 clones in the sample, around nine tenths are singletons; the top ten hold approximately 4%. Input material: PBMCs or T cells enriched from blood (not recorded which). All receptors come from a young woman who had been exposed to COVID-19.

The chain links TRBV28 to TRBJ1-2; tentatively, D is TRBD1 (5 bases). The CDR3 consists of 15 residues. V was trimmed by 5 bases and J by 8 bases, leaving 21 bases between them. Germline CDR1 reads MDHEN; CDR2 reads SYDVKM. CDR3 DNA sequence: TGTGCCAGCAGTCTCACCCGACAGCCCGGAGGGGGCTACACCTTC. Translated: CASSLTRQPGGGYTF.

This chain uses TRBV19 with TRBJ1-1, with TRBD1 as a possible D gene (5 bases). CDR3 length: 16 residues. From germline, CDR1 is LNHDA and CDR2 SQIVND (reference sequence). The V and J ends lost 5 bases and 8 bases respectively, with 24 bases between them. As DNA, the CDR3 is TGTGCCAGTAGTGGCGTTATTGGGCAGGGCGTGCGGGAAGCTTTCTTT. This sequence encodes CASSGVIGQGVREAFF.

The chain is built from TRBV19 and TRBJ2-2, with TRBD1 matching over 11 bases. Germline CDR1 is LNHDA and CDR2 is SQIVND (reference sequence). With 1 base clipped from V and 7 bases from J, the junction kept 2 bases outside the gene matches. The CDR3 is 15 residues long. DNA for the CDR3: TGTGCCAGTAGTATAGGGACAGGGGGCATCGGGGAGCTGTTTTTT. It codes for CASSIGTGGIGELFF.

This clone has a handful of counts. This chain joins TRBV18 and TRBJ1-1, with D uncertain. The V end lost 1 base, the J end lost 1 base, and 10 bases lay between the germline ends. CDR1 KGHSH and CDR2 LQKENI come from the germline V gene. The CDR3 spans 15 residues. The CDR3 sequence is CASSPLIDANTEAFF. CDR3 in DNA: TGTGCCAGCTCACCACTGATAGATGCGAACACTGAAGCTTTCTTT.

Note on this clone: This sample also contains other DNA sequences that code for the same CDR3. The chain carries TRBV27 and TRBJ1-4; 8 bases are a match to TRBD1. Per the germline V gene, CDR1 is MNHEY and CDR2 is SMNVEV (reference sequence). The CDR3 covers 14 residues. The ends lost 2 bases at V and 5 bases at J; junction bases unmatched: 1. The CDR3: CASSLQGANEKLFF. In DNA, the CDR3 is TGTGCCAGCAGTTTACAGGGGGCGAATGAAAAACTGTTTTTT. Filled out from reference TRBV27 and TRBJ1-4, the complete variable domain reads EAQVTQNPRYLITVTGKKLTVTCSQNMNHEYMSWYRQDPGLGLRQIYYSMNVEVTDKGDVPEGYKVSRKEKRNFPLILESPSPNQTSLYFCASSLQGANEKLFFGSGTQLSVL.

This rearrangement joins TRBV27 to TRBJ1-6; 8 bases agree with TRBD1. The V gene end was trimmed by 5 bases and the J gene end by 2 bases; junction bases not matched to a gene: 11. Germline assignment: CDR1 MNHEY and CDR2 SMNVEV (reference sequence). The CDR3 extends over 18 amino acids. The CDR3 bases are TGTGCCAGCAGTGAACCACGGACAGGGTTCACCTATAATTCACCCCTCCACTTT. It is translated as CASSEPRTGFTYNSPLHF.

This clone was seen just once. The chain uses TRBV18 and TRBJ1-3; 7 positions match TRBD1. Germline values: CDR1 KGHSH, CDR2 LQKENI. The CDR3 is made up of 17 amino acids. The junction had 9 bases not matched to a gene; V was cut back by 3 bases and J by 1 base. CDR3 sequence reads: CASSPTGSAASGNTIYF. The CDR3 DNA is TGTGCCAGCTCACCGACAGGGTCGGCGGCGTCTGGAAACACCATATATTTT.

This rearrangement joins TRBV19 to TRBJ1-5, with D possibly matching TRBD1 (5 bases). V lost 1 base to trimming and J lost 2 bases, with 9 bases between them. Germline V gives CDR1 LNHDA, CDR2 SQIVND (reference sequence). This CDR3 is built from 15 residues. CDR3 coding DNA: TGTGCCAGTAGTATAGTAGGGGAGGGCAATCAGCCCCAGCATTTT. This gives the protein CASSIVGEGNQPQHF.

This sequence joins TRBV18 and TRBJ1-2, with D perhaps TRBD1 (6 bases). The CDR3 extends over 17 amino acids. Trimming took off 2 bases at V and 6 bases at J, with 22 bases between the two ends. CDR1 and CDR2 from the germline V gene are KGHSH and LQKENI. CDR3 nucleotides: TGTGCCAGCTCACCAGGTGTGGCAGGGGTGGTCGGTGATGGCTACACCTTC. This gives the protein CASSPGVAGVVGDGYTF.

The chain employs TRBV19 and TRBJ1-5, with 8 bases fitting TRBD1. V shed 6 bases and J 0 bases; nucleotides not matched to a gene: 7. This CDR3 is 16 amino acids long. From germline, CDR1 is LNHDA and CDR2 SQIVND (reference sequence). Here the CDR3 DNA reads TGTGCCAGTAGACTTTCAGGGGGCACTAGCAATCAGCCCCAGCATTTT. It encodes CASRLSGGTSNQPQHF.

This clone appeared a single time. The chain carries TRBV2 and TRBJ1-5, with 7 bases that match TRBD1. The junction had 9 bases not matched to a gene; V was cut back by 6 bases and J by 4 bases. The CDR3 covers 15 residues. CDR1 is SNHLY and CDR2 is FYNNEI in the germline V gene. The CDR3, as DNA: TGTGCCAGCAGCTGGACAGGTTCTGGTAATCAGCCCCAGCATTTT. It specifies CASSWTGSGNQPQHF.

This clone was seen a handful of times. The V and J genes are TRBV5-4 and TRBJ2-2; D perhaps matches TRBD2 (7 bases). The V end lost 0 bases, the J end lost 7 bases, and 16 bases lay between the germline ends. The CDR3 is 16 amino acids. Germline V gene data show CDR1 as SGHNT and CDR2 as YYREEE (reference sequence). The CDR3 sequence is CASSLASGGPGGELFF. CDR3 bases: TGTGCCAGCAGCTTGGCATCCGGGGGGCCGGGCGGGGAGCTGTTTTTT. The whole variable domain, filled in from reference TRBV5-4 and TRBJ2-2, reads ETGVTQSPTHLIKTRGQQVTLRCSSQSGHNTVSWYQQALGQGPQFIFQYYREEENGRGNFPPRFSGLQFPNYSSELNVNALELDDSALYLCASSLASGGPGGELFFGEGSRLTVL.

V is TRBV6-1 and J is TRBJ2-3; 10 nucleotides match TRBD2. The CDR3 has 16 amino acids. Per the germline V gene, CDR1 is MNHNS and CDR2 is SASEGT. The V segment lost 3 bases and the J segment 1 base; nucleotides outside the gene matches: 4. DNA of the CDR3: TGTGCCAGCAGTGACAGAGCGGGGGGGGGCACAGATACGCAGTATTTT. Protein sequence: CASSDRAGGGTDTQYF.

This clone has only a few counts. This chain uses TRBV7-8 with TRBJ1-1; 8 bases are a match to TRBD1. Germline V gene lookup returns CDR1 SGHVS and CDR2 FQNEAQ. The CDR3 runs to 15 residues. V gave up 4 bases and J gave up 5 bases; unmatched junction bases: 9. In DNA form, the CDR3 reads TGTGCCAGCAGCTCAAATACAGGGGGAGTAACTGAAGCTTTCTTT. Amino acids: CASSSNTGGVTEAFF.

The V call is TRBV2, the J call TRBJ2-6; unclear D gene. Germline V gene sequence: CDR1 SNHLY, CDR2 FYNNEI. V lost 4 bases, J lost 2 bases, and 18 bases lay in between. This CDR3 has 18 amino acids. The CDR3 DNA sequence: TGTGCCAGCAGTGTGGTCAAAGAGACTTTGGCTGGGGCCAACGTCCTGACTTTC. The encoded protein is CASSVVKETLAGANVLTF.

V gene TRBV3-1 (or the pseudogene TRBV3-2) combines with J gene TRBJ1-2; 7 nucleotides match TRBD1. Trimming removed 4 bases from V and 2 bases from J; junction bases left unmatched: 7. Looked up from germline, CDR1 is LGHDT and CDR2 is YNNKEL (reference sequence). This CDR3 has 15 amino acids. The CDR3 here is CASSPKTGWNYGYTF. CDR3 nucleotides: TGTGCCAGCAGCCCAAAGACAGGGTGGAACTATGGCTACACCTTC.

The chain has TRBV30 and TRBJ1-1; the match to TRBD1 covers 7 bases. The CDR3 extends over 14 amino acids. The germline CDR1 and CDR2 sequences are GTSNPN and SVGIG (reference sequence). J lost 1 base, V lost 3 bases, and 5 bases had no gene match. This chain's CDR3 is CAWSAGQWNTEAFF. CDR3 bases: TGTGCCTGGAGCGCGGGACAGTGGAACACTGAAGCTTTCTTT.

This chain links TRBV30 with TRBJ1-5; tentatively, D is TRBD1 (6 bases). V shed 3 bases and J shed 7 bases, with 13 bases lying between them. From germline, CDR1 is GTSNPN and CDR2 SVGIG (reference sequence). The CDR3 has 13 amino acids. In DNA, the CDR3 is TGTGCCTGGAGCACCCAGGGGTCGCAGCCCCAGCATTTT. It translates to CAWSTQGSQPQHF.

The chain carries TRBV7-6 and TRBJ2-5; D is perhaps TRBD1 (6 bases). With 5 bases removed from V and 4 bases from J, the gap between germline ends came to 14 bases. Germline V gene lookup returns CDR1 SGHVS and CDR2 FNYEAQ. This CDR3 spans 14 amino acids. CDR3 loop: CASSLHRQAETQYF. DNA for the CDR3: TGTGCCAGCAGCCTTCATAGACAGGCAGAGACCCAGTACTTC.

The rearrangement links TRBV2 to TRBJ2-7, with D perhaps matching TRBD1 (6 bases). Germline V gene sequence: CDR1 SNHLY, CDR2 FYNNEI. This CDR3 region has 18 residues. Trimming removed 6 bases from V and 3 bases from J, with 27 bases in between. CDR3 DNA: TGTGCCAGCAGGCGATCCGGGACAAACCTACTTTATTGCTACGAGCAGTACTTC. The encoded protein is CASRRSGTNLLYCYEQYF.

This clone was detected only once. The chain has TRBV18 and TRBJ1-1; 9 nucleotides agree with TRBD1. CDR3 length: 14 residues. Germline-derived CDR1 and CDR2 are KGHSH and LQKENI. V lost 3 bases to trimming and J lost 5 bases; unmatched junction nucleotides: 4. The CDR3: CASSPGTGKTEAFF. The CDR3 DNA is TGTGCCAGCTCACCCGGGACAGGGAAGACTGAAGCTTTCTTT.

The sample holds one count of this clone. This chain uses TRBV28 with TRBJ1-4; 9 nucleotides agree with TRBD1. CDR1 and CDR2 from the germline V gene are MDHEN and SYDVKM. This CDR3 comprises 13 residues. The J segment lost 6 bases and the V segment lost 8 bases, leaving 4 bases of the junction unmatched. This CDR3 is CASQTGGYEKLFF. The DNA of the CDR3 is TGTGCCAGCCAGACAGGGGGGTATGAAAAACTGTTTTTT.

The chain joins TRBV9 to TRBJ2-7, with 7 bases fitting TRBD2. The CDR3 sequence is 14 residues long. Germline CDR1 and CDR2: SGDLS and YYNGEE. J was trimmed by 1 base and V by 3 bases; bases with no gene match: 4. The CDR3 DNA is TGTGCCAGCAGCGCTACGGGGGGATCCTACGAGCAGTACTTC. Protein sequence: CASSATGGSYEQYF. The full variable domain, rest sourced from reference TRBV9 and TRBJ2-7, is DSGVTQTPKHLITATGQRVTLRCSPRSGDLSVYWYQQSLDQGLQFLIQYYNGEERAKGNILERFSAQQFPDLHSELNLSSLELGDSALYFCASSATGGSYEQYFGPGTRLTVT.

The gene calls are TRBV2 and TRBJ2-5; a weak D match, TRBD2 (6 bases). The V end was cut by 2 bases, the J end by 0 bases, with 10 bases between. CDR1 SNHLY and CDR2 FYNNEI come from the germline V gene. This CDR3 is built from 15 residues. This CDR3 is CASSEHGGHQETQYF. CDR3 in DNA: TGTGCCAGCAGTGAACACGGGGGTCACCAAGAGACCCAGTACTTC.